Listed below are T cell receptor beta chains from one sample, sequenced in a study of graft-versus-host responses after intestinal transplantation. The assay was immunoSEQ multiplex PCR, and TCRdb's table has in-frame clones only and misses some. The table includes 20,000 or so clones, around 86% detected once. The material sequenced was bone marrow, taken approximately 120 days after transplant. The origin of the receptors is a human patient who received an intestinal transplant, so some T cells may come from the graft donor. The CDR3 runs from the conserved cysteine through the conserved F or W. A D gene is named only where the DNA matches it firmly. Where a row states a size, it is once, few, many or the class of an expanded clone; other rows omit it.

>TRBV6-5|TRBJ2-7|-|-|14
TGTGCCAGCACTTCTATCGCGGCATCGTACGAGCAGTACTTC
CASTSIAASYEQYF
>TRBV10-3|TRBJ2-4|-|-|15
TGTGCCATCAGTGAGACAGGATCCAATAAAAACATTCAGTACTTC
CAISETGSNKNIQYF
>TRBV11-2|TRBJ2-7|TRBD1|-|15
TGTGCCAGCAGCTTATCCCGAGGGACAGCCTACGAGCAGTACTTC
CASSLSRGTAYEQYF
>TRBV28|TRBJ2-7|TRBD2|-|13
TGTGCCAGTGGACTAGCGGCCCCCTACGAGCAGTACTTC
CASGLAAPYEQYF
>TRBV11-1|TRBJ2-5|TRBD2|-|13
TGTGCCAGCAGTACTAGCGTACAAGAGACCCAGTACTTC
CASSTSVQETQYF
>TRBV2|TRBJ1-4|TRBD1|-|15
TGTGCCAGCAGTTTTAACAGGGGCGATCGTGAAAAACTGTTTTTT
CASSFNRGDREKLFF
>TRBV7-2|TRBJ1-1|-|-|15
TGTGCCAGCAGCTTAGAAGGGGGACGGAACACTGAAGCTTTCTTT
CASSLEGGRNTEAFF
>TRBV4-1|TRBJ1-3|-|-|12
TGCGCCAGCACCGAGAATGGGGACACCATATATTTT
CASTENGDTIYF
>TRBV30|TRBJ2-3|-|-|15
TGTGCCTGGAACCGGGGGGCGGGAGGCACAGATACGCAGTATTTT
CAWNRGAGGTDTQYF
>TRBV11-1|TRBJ2-3|TRBD2|-|16
TGTGCCAGCAGCCGCTTTCCGGGAGGGCCGACAGATACGCAGTATTTT
CASSRFPGGPTDTQYF
>TRBV6-1|TRBJ2-7|TRBD1|-|13
TGTGCCAGCAGTCCAGGGACAGACTACGAGCAGTACTTC
CASSPGTDYEQYF
>TRBV27|TRBJ2-7|TRBD1|-|14
TGTGCCAGCAGTCTAAGGCGGACAGGTTACGAGCAGTACTTC
CASSLRRTGYEQYF
>TRBV27|TRBJ2-5|TRBD1|-|18
TGTGCCAGCAGTTCGACAGGGGACCCAACCGAGTGGCAAGAGACCCAGTACTTC
CASSSTGDPTEWQETQYF
>TRBV5-1|TRBJ2-1|-|-|13
TGCGCCAGCAGCTTGGGGGCCGAGAATGAGCAGTTCTTC
CASSLGAENEQFF
>TRBV7-9|TRBJ2-5|-|-|13
TGTGCCAGCAGCTTAGCGATCAGGGAGACCCAGTACTTC
CASSLAIRETQYF
>TRBV7-9|TRBJ2-7|TRBD1|-|15
TGTGCCAGCATCCCTGGGACAGGGGGCTACCACGAGCAGTACTTC
CASIPGTGGYHEQYF
>TRBV21-1|TRBJ2-3|-|-|17
TGTGCCAGCAGCAATTCAACATGGCCCCGTAGCACAGATACGCAGTATTTT
CASSNSTWPRSTDTQYF
>TRBV6-6|TRBJ2-2|-|once|14
TGTGCCAGCAGTTACGTTTCTTGGGGCGGGGAGCTGTTTTTT
CASSYVSWGGELFF
>TRBV19|TRBJ2-7|-|-|14
TGTGCCAGTAGTCCATCGACAGGAGCCTACGAGCAGTACTTC
CASSPSTGAYEQYF
>TRBV27|TRBJ1-2|-|-|10
TGTGCCAGCAGGGCTATTGGCTACACCTTC
CASRAIGYTF
>TRBV7-3|TRBJ2-1|TRBD2|-|16
TGTGCCAGCAGCAAATCTGGGACTAGCGGGACCGATGAGCAGTTCTTC
CASSKSGTSGTDEQFF
>TRBV30|TRBJ1-4|-|-|14
TGTGCCTGGAGTGTAAAGAGGCCTGATGAAAAACTGTTTTTT
CAWSVKRPDEKLFF
>TRBV19|TRBJ2-3|-|-|13
TGTGCCAGTAGCGACCTGATAGAGGATACGCAGTATTTT
CASSDLIEDTQYF
>TRBV9|TRBJ2-7|-|-|17
TGTGCCAGCCCGATATTTAAGGGCAGGGCTGGAGCGTACGAGCAGTACTTC
CASPIFKGRAGAYEQYF
>TRBV28|TRBJ2-7|TRBD1|-|15
TGTGCCAGCAGTTCCCCTGGACAGGCTTTCTACGAGCAGTACTTC
CASSSPGQAFYEQYF
>TRBV7-9|TRBJ2-1|-|-|12
TGTGCCAGCAGCATTAGGTTTTTCGAGCAGTTCTTC
CASSIRFFEQFF
>TRBV5-5|TRBJ1-2|-|few|15
TGTGCCAGCAGCTTGGTGAATTGGGGTCTGCATGGCTACACCTTC
CASSLVNWGLHGYTF
>TRBV6-5|TRBJ2-5|-|-|11
TGTGCCAGCAGTTACATGAAGACCCAGTACTTC
CASSYMKTQYF
>TRBV5-6|TRBJ1-2|-|-|13
TGTGCCAGCAGCTTGTGGCAGGCCAGGGGCTACACCTTC
CASSLWQARGYTF
>TRBV5-4|TRBJ2-4|TRBD1|once|15
TGTGCCAGCAGCATCCCACAGGGGGCGGAAAACATTCAGTACTTC
CASSIPQGAENIQYF
>TRBV9|TRBJ2-7|-|-|15
TGTGCCAGCAGCGTAGCTGGGGGAGCCCACGCCGAGCAGTACTTC
CASSVAGGAHAEQYF
>TRBV6-6|TRBJ1-3|TRBD1|-|15
TGTGCCAGCAGCCTAGACAGGGTCTCTGGAAACACCATATATTTT
CASSLDRVSGNTIYF
>TRBV5-1|TRBJ2-7|-|-|15
TGCGCCAGCAGTTATATAGGAGAGAAATCCTACGAGCAGTACTTC
CASSYIGEKSYEQYF
>TRBV6-5|TRBJ2-5|TRBD1|-|15
TGTGCCAGCAGGCCCGGGACAGGGTTTTACGAGACCCAGTACTTC
CASRPGTGFYETQYF
>TRBV30|TRBJ2-3|-|-|11
TGTGCCTGGACCTCCTTAGATACGCAGTATTTT
CAWTSLDTQYF
>TRBV9|TRBJ2-1|-|once|15
TGTGCCAGCACCGAAGGGGGAACCTCCTACAATGAGCAGTTCTTC
CASTEGGTSYNEQFF
>TRBV19|TRBJ1-3|-|-|18
TGTGCCAGTAGTTCCCCACAGGGACCCAGCGACTCTGGAAACACCATATATTTT
CASSSPQGPSDSGNTIYF
>TRBV27|TRBJ2-1|TRBD2|-|15
TGTGCCAGCAGTTTAGCGGGAGGGGGGTACAATGAGCAGTTCTTC
CASSLAGGGYNEQFF
>TRBV27|TRBJ2-3|-|-|15
TGTGCCAGCAGTTCGGGTAGACTAGAAACAGATACGCAGTATTTT
CASSSGRLETDTQYF
>TRBV29-1|TRBJ1-1|-|-|11
TGCAGCGTTTTGGGGTCCGCTGAAGCTTTCTTT
CSVLGSAEAFF
>TRBV19|TRBJ1-1|TRBD1|-|13
TGTGCCAGTAGTGGGACAGGCGGCACTGAAGCTTTCTTT
CASSGTGGTEAFF
>TRBV4-1|TRBJ2-2|TRBD1|-|15
TGCGCCAGCAGCCACGGGACAGTATCTCCCGGGGAGCTGTTTTTT
CASSHGTVSPGELFF
>TRBV2|TRBJ1-5|-|-|15
TGTGCCAGCAGTGAACTCTACCCGGGAAATCAGCCCCAGCATTTT
CASSELYPGNQPQHF